This note documents a single T cell receptor (beta chain) sequence. This entry belongs to a study of blood T cell repertoires in COVID-19. Overall study: Acute and convalescent COVID-19 specimens originated in the United States, Italy and Spain. Sources were T cells, B-cell-depleted T cells, or PBMCs; the material itself was cDNA or gDNA.

Under the authors' procedure: How many nucleated cells were present was estimated from reference gene primer amplification. Data came from immunoSEQ multiplex PCR; TCRdb stores just in-frame clones and leaves some out. V, J and clone size were drawn from that table, and D and trimming were deduced from the DNA. The table includes 80,000 to 100,000 clones, around three quarters detected once. From germline, CDR1 is MNHEY and CDR2 SVGAGI. Trimming took off 6 bases at V and 1 base at J, with 15 bases between the two ends. CDR3 size: 15 residues. The TCR sequence derives from a woman in her sixties or seventies with acute or convalescent COVID-19. The sequencing input was peripheral blood. The chain uses TRBV6-5 and TRBJ2-5; D might be TRBD2 (6 bases). The CDR3 here is CASRRAIAAQETQYF. CDR3 sequence (DNA): TGTGCCAGCAGACGGGCCATAGCGGCCCAAGAGACCCAGTACTTC.